This T cell receptor beta chain was sequenced in a study of T-cell reconstitution after alpha-beta-depleted transplantation in children. Whole-study results and caveats: TCRbeta diversity was high at day 60 in some patients (a result of surviving recipient T cells and thymic progenitors). As was reported, about two months after transplant, alpha-beta T cells came from several hundred expanded graft clones. Newly made T cells mostly supplied T-cell counts and diversity one year after transplant.

This clonotype was found many times. Its target is unknown. Unique molecular identifiers were used in preparing the TCRbeta library. MiXCR, applied by TCRdb to the PCR reads, yields one record per CDR3 protein. The sample contains approximately 240,000 distinct CDR3 sequences, about a tenth of which appear only once. Trimming cost V 4 bases and J 2 bases, with 12 bases left between them. The CDR3 consists of 15 residues. The chain carries TRBV12-3 or TRBV12-4 and TRBJ1-5; D unclear. This specimen consisted of PBMCs, obtained before TCRalphabeta/CD19-depleted stem cell transplant. This TCR was recovered from a child younger than two with acute myeloid leukemia, due to receive a stem cell transplant. CDR3 sequence: CASSSGPAGNQPQHF. CDR3 coding DNA: TGTGCCAGCAGTTCCGGGCCTGCGGGCAATCAGCCCCAGCATTTT.